The rows below give T cell receptor beta chains drawn from one sample of a study of preoperative IRX-2 immunotherapy in early breast cancer. This table comes from immunoSEQ multiplex PCR, and its TCRdb copy is limited to in-frame clones, with some not included. Of roughly 43,000 clones in the sample, about 95% were seen once. The starting material was tumor tissue, obtained after IRX-2 immunotherapy. All receptors derive from a human donor with breast cancer. Each CDR3 is given with its conserved first and last residue. D genes are given only for firm matches. For some rows the clone size is stated as once, few or many, or as a class when expanded; others skip it.

v_call	clone_size	j_call	d_call	cdr3_aa	cdr3_nt
TRBV7-9	NA	TRBJ2-1	NA	CASSPGGYNEQFF	TGTGCCAGCTCTCCTGGAGGCTACAATGAGCAGTTCTTC
TRBV7-8	NA	TRBJ2-4	NA	CASSPPGLREAKNIQYF	TGTGCCAGCAGCCCCCCCGGGTTGAGGGAAGCCAAAAACATTCAGTACTTC
TRBV7-2	once	TRBJ2-7	NA	CASSLAPGYYEQYF	TGTGCCAGCAGCTTAGCCCCCGGATACTACGAGCAGTACTTC
TRBV5-6	NA	TRBJ2-7	NA	CASSHTGYLLYEQYF	TGTGCCAGCAGCCATACAGGGTACCTACTGTACGAGCAGTACTTC
TRBV29-1	once	TRBJ2-1	NA	CSVPDGYNEQFF	TGCAGCGTCCCCGATGGCTACAATGAGCAGTTCTTC
TRBV7-9	NA	TRBJ2-5	NA	CASTLFAGETQYF	TGTGCCAGCACCCTCTTCGCGGGGGAGACCCAGTACTTC
TRBV6-6	NA	TRBJ2-6	NA	CASSGHSGANVLTF	TGTGCCAGCAGTGGACACTCTGGGGCCAACGTCCTGACTTTC
TRBV9	NA	TRBJ2-1	TRBD1	CASSIRDRGLNEQFF	TGTGCCAGCAGCATACGGGACAGGGGGCTTAATGAGCAGTTCTTC
TRBV5-8	NA	TRBJ2-5	NA	CASSGLPAEETQYF	TGTGCCAGCAGCGGTCTACCGGCCGAAGAGACCCAGTACTTC
TRBV28	NA	TRBJ1-5	NA	CASSLQGPPREQPQHF	TGTGCCAGCAGTTTACAGGGCCCCCCCCGGGAACAGCCCCAGCATTTT
TRBV7-9	NA	TRBJ2-3	NA	CASSLDVRLRGDTQYF	TGTGCCAGCAGCTTAGACGTTCGGCTCCGTGGAGATACGCAGTATTTT
TRBV7-9	NA	TRBJ2-1	NA	CASSFWRSSSYNEQFF	TGTGCCAGCAGCTTTTGGCGGTCTTCCTCCTACAATGAGCAGTTCTTC
TRBV5-1	once	TRBJ2-5	TRBD2	CASSPGTGGRQETQYF	TGCGCCAGCAGCCCCGGAACGGGCGGGAGACAAGAGACCCAGTACTTC
TRBV6-5	NA	TRBJ1-3	NA	CASSYRGNTIYF	TGTGCCAGCAGTTACAGGGGAAACACCATATATTTT
TRBV18	NA	TRBJ2-5	NA	CASSPAGSQETQYF	TGTGCCAGCTCACCGGCAGGATCCCAAGAGACCCAGTACTTC
TRBV27	NA	TRBJ2-7	NA	CASRVSGLSSYEQYF	TGTGCCAGCCGCGTTAGCGGTTTGAGCTCCTACGAGCAGTACTTC
TRBV4-3	NA	TRBJ2-2	TRBD2	CASSQGLAGALVPGELFF	TGCGCCAGCAGCCAAGGACTAGCGGGAGCCTTAGTCCCCGGGGAGCTGTTTTTT
TRBV7-9	NA	TRBJ2-1	NA	CASSLAKGGIGYNEQFF	TGTGCCAGCAGCTTAGCGAAAGGGGGTATCGGCTACAATGAGCAGTTCTTC
TRBV5-1	NA	TRBJ1-4	TRBD1	CASSSGQGTNEKLFF	TGCGCCAGCAGCTCCGGACAGGGTACTAATGAAAAACTGTTTTTT
TRBV7-9	NA	TRBJ2-7	TRBD2	CASSPPGGGGSEQYF	TGTGCCAGCAGCCCCCCCGGGGGGGGCGGCTCCGAGCAGTACTTC
TRBV7-2	NA	TRBJ1-3	NA	CASSLVRNTIYF	TGTGCCAGCAGCTTAGTCCGAAACACCATATATTTT
TRBV30	NA	TRBJ1-6	TRBD1	CAWRRDRAMGSPLHF	TGTGCCTGGAGGAGGGACAGGGCTATGGGATCACCCCTCCACTTT
TRBV15	NA	TRBJ1-2	NA	CATSRDSGVYGYTF	TGTGCCACCAGCAGAGATTCAGGGGTCTATGGCTACACCTTC
TRBV9	NA	TRBJ1-5	NA	CASSVDEGYGNQPQHF	TGTGCCAGCAGCGTAGACGAGGGGTACGGCAATCAGCCCCAGCATTTT
TRBV11-2	NA	TRBJ2-1	NA	CASRETSSGEQFF	TGTGCCAGCAGAGAAACTAGCAGCGGTGAGCAGTTCTTC